This TCR beta chain was recovered during a study of control samples from healthy donors and cancer patients. This CDR3 region has 16 residues. The V gene's germline CDR1 is SGDLS and CDR2 YYNGEE. The ends lost 1 base at V and 1 base at J; junction bases unmatched: 6. Profiling relied on immunoSEQ multiplex PCR, and the TCRdb table lists in-frame clones only, not all of them. Of about 160,000 clones listed, about 94% were seen once; the top ten hold 12% to 15%. The TCR originated in a man aged 60 to 75 with colorectal cancer. The sequenced material came from PBMCs. The V call is TRBV9, the J call TRBJ2-3; TRBD1 matches 7 bases. The CDR3 DNA reads TGTGCCAGCAGCGTATCAGGGACAGTCGGCACAGATACGCAGTATTTT. Residues: CASSVSGTVGTDTQYF.